The 3 T cell receptor beta chains below come from one sample, sequenced in a study of tumor-infiltrating lymphocytes in primary liver carcinoma. Starting material of 450 to 500 ng total RNA yielded TCR beta cDNA via a constant-region primer. Slightly modified ARM-PCR, run as three nested multiplex PCR rounds, produced the TCR beta libraries. TRBV1-TRBV30 forward primers paired with a C-beta reverse primer were used in the first two PCR rounds, which ran around 10 cycles each. TCRdb reprocessed the multiplex PCR reads with MiXCR, giving one entry per CDR3 protein. This table holds 70,000 to 75,000 distinct CDR3 sequences, more than 60% found once. Unsorted bulk tissue (20-30 mg) underwent RNA and DNA co-extraction. The sequenced material came from liver tumor tissue from sampling region 4. Indicated subset: tumor region T4, right-lateral pole. Receptors originate from a man aged 35 to 55 with primary liver carcinoma and hepatitis B virus infection.

A note on this clonotype: The CDR3 ends on some other residue instead of the conserved phenylalanine or tryptophan, so this is likely a read error. The chain has TRBV11-2 and TRBJ2-7; 9 nucleotides line up with TRBD1. Germline V CDR1 and CDR2: SGHAT, FQNNGV. The CDR3 spans 13 residues. The CDR3 protein is CANSLGQGYEQYL. The CDR3 DNA reads as TGCGCCAACAGCTTAGGACAGGGGTACGAGCAGTACTTA.

Points on this clonotype: One end of the junction does not line up with germline, which may come from a read error. J is TRBJ2-1 and V is TRBV11-2; D unresolved. Germline V gene data show CDR1 as SGHAT and CDR2 as FQNNGV. The CDR3 is 11 amino acids. The CDR3 nucleotides read TGTGCCAACAGCTTAGAAGTAGAGCAATTCTTC. It yields the protein CANSLEVEQFF. Using reference TRBV11-2 and TRBJ2-1 for the parts outside the CDR3, the full variable domain is EAGVAQSPRYKIIEKRQSVAFWCNPISGHATLYWYQQILGQGPKLLIQFQNNGVVDDSQLPKDRFSAERLKGVDSTLKIQPAKLEDSAVYLCANSLEVEQFFGPGTRLTVL.

This chain connects TRBV11-2 to TRBJ2-1; the D call may be TRBD1 or TRBD2 (5 bases each). This CDR3 region has 15 residues. CDR1 is SGHAT and CDR2 is FQNNGV in the germline V gene. Trimming pared 8 bases from V and 8 bases from J, leaving 22 bases between. Here the CDR3 DNA reads TGTGCCAGCGTACTTAAGGACCTCCGGGGACATGAGCAGTTCTTC. Translation gives CASVLKDLRGHEQFF.